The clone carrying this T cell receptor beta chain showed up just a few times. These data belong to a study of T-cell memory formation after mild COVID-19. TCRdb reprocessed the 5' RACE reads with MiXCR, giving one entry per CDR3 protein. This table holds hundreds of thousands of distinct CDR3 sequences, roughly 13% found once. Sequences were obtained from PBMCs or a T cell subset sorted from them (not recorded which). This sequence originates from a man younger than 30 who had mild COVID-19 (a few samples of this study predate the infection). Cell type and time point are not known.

For the CDR3, the DNA is TGTGCCAGCAGTTTAGCAGACGGGGGGAGCTCCTACGAGCAGTACGTC. The encoded protein is CASSLADGGSSYEQYV. The V gene is TRBV12-3 or TRBV12-4, the J gene TRBJ2-7, with 7 positions matching TRBD2. The CDR3 is 16 residues long. Trimming at V came to 0 bases and at J to 0 bases, leaving 5 bases not matched to a gene.